This TCR beta chain comes out of a study of blood T cell repertoires in COVID-19 (dated by TCRdb to the early 2020s). As for the study more broadly: The collaborator samples originated in the United States, Italy and Spain and spanned the acute and convalescent phases of COVID-19. A freely available public database, intended as a resource for researchers studying the immune response to SARS-CoV-2, is where the repertoires were released. The samples were drawn from the first 160 participants of the ongoing ImmuneRACE study and from about 1,200 subjects provided by 6 global collaborators. Sample metadata almost always included a de-identified subject ID, COVID-19 status, age in years and sex. HLA class I and class II types, where available, came from metadata supplied by the sample provider rather than from assay-based typing. Deeply sampled blood TCRbeta repertoires from subjects exposed to, actively infected with, or recovered from COVID-19 were included in the dataset. The material from the prospective study consisted of cDNA or gDNA derived from T cells, B-cell-depleted T cells, or PBMCs.

Sequences SGHRS (CDR1) and YFSETQ (CDR2) are obtained from the germline V gene. The V and J ends are trimmed by 4 bases and 3 bases, leaving 11 bases between them. Including cysteine and phenylalanine, the CDR3 has 13 amino acids. Of all the DNA, just the CDR3 is kept, 39 bases in frame from base 1. Study-level results and caveats: The quantity of clinical and demographic metadata differed by source and by participant and was supplied without curation.

TCRbeta CDR3 regions were amplified from genomic DNA by means of the immunoSEQ Assay, a bias-controlled multiplex PCR. In the original analysis: The number of nucleated cells in each sample was estimated from the amplification of reference gene primers within the assay. To quantify the absolute abundance of each unique TCRbeta CDR3 rearrangement, sequence reads were collapsed and filtered. For each sample, productive Simpson clonality was calculated by taking the square root of Simpson's diversity index across productive rearrangements. The clones in this table, taken by TCRdb from immuneACCESS, are in-frame only. Not every clone is retained; where verified, under half of the shortfall comes from an unresolved V gene, and the cause of the rest is unknown. D and trimming were read from the DNA, whereas the V and J calls and clone size are those reported in that table. Within this sample are 100,000 to 150,000 clones, with around 82% of them counted one time only. Clones ranked in the top ten supply about 5.5% of the sample.

A remark on this clone: It lacks a known antigen. Base qualities were left out, and no much larger clone turns up one base away.

Collaborating institutions collected whole blood in K2EDTA tubes following their own protocols. For TCRbeta analysis, collaborators shipped samples in one of three forms: frozen whole blood, isolated PBMCs, or DNA extracted from either of those sample types. The sample comprised peripheral blood. The TCR originated in an elderly man with active or convalescent COVID-19. This sequence uses TRBV5-1 and TRBJ2-7; D gene: possibly TRBD1, on 5 matching bases. The CDR3 reads CASSPITGYEQYF. The nucleotide sequence reads as follows: TGCGCCAGCAGCCCCATAACAGGCTACGAGCAGTACTTC.